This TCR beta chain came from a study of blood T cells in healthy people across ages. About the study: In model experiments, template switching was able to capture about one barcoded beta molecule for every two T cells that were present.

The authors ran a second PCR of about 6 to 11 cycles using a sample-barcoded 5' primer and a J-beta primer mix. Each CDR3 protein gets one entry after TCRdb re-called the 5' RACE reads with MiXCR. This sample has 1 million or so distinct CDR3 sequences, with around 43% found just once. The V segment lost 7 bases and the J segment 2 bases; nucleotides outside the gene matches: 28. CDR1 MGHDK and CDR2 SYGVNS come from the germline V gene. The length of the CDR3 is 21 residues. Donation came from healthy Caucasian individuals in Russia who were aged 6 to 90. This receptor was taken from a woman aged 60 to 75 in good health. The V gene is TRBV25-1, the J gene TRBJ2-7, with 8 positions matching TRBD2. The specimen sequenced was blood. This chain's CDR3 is CASTGDPETGRREGRTYEQYF. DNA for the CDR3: TGTGCCAGCACGGGGGATCCTGAGACAGGTCGACGGGAGGGTAGAACCTACGAGCAGTACTTC.